This TCR beta chain was recovered during a study of T cells in Graves' hyperthyroidism and ophthalmopathy. The CDR3 regions of TCR beta were amplified from RNA transcripts. The HTBI primer set drove a first-round RT-PCR of the TCR CDR3. TCRdb re-called the multiplex PCR reads with MiXCR, one entry per CDR3 protein. The data contain roughly 350,000 distinct CDR3 sequences, about 14% of them seen just once; the ten biggest clones take up roughly a fifth. Germline values: CDR1 SGDLS, CDR2 YYNGEE. V lost 3 bases to trimming and J lost 5 bases, with 14 bases between them. The CDR3 sequence is 15 residues long. Not enrolled were patients with uncontrolled infection, other autoimmune disease, pregnancy or lactation. Isolation of PBMCs was performed on 8 to 10 ml fresh peripheral blood.

The receptor comes from a woman aged 25 to 39 with Graves' ophthalmopathy. The chain employs TRBV9 and TRBJ1-4; no reliable D call. Material for sequencing was blood. The CDR3 loop is CASSGNSGSNEKLFF. The CDR3 region has the DNA TGTGCCAGCAGCGGGAACTCGGGCTCAAATGAAAAACTGTTTTTT.